This T cell receptor beta chain was captured in a study of T cell repertoires in cytomegalovirus infection. Turning to the study itself: Public TCR beta signatures indicated both CMV infection and matching HLA type.

Each CDR3 protein gets one entry after TCRdb re-called the reads with MiXCR. The sample shows 350,000 to 450,000 distinct CDR3 sequences, roughly 18% of them seen only once. CDR1 is SGHTA, CDR2 FQGNSA, per germline. Trimming cost V 3 bases and J 4 bases, with 12 bases left between them. There are 15 residues in the CDR3. Specimen: PBMCs. The receptor was derived from a human donor in good health (CMV status not recorded). Some clones in this sample may be carry-over from other donors' samples. This sequence joins TRBV7-2 and TRBJ2-2; no clear D. The DNA of the CDR3 is TGTGCCAGCAGCTTCTCCTCTTTTGGCACCGGGGAGCTGTTTTTT. Translation gives CASSFSSFGTGELFF.